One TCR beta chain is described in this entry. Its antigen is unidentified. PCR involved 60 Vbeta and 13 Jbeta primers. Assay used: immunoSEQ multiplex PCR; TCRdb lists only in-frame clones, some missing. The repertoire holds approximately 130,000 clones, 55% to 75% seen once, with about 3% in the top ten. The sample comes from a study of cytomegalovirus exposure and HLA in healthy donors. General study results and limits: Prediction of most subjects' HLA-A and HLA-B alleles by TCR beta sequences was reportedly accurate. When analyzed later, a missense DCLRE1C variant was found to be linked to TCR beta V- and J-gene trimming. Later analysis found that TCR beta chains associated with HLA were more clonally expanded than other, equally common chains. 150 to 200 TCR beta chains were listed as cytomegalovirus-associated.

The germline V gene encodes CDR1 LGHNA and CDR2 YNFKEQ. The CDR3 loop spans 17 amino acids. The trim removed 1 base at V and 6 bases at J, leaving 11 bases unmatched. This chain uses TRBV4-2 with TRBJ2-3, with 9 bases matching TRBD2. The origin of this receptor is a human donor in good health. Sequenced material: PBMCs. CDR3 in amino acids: CASSQGQPRGGPDTQYF. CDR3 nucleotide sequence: TGTGCCAGCAGCCAAGGACAGCCGCGGGGGGGCCCCGATACGCAGTATTTT.